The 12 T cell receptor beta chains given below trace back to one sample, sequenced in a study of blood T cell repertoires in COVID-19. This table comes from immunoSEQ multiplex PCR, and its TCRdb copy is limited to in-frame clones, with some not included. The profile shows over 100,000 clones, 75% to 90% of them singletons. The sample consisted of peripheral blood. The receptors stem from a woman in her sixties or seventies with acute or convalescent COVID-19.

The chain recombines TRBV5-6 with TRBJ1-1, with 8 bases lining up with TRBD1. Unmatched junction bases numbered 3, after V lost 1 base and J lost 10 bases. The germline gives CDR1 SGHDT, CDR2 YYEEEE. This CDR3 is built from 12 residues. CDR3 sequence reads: CASSLTGGRAFF. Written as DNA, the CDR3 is TGTGCCAGCAGCTTGACAGGGGGGCGAGCTTTCTTT.

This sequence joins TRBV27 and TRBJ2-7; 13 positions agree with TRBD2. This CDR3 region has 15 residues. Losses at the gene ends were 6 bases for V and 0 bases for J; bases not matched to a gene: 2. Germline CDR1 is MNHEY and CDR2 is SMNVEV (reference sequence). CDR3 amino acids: CASRRLAGGSYEQYF. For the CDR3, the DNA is TGTGCCAGCAGAAGACTAGCGGGGGGCTCCTACGAGCAGTACTTC.

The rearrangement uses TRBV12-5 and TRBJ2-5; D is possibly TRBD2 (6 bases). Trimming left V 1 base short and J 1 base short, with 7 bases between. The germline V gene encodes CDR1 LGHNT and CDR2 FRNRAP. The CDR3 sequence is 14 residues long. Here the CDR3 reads CASGLGTTQETQYF. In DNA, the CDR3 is TGTGCTAGTGGTTTGGGGACTACCCAAGAGACCCAGTACTTC. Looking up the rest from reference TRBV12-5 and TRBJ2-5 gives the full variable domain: DARVTQTPRHKVTEMGQEVTMRCQPILGHNTVFWYRQTMMQGLELLAYFRNRAPLDDSGMPKDRFSAEMPDATLATLKIQPSEPRDSAVYFCASGLGTTQETQYFGPGTRLLVL.

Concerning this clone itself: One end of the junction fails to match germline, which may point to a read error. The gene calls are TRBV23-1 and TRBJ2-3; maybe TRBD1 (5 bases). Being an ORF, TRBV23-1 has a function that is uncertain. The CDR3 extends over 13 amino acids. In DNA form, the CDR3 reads TGCGCCAGCATCCTCGGACAAGACGGATACGCAGTATTT. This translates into CASILGQDGYAVF.

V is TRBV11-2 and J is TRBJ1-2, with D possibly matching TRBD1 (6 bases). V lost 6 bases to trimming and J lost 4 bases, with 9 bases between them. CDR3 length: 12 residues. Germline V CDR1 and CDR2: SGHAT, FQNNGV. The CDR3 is CASSRTAYGYTF. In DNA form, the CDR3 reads TGTGCCAGCAGTCGGACAGCCTATGGCTACACCTTC.

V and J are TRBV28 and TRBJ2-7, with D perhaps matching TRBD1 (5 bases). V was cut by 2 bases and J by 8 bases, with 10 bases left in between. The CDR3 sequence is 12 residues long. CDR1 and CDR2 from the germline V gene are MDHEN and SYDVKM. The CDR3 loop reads CASSLQGNKQYF. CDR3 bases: TGTGCCAGCAGTTTACAGGGAAACAAGCAGTACTTC.

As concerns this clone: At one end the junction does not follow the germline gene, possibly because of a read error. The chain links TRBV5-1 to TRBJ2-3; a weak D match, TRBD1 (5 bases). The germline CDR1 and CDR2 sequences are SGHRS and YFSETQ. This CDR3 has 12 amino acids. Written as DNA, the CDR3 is TGCGCCAGCAGCTTCGAGGCTGGGGCCCCTACTTTT. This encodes CASSFEAGAPTF.

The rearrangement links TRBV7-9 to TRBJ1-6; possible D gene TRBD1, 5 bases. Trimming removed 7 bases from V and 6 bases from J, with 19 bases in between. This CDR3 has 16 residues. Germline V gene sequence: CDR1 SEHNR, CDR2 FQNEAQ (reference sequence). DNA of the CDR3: TGTGCCAGCACCTCGGGGGTAGCAGGGCCTAATTCACCCCTCCACTTT. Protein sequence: CASTSGVAGPNSPLHF.

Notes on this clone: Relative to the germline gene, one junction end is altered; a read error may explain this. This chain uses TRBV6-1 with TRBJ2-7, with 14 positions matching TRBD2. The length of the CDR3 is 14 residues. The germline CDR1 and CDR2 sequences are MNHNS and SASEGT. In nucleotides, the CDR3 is TGTGCCAGCAGTGAAGCGACTAGCGGGAGGGCCAACCACTTC. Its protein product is CASSEATSGRANHF.

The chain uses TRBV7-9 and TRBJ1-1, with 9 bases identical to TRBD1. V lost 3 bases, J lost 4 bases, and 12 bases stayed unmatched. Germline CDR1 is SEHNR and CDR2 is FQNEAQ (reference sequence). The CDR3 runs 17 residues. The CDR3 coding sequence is TGTGCCAGCAGCTTGGGACAGGGCATTCCAGGAGGCACTGAAGCTTTCTTT. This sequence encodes CASSLGQGIPGGTEAFF.

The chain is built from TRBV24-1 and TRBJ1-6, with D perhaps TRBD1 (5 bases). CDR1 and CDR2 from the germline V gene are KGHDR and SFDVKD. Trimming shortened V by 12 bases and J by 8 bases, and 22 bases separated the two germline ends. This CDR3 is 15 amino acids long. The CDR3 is CALGLSVQHYSPLHF. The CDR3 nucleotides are TGTGCCCTGGGGCTTTCGGTACAACACTATTCACCCCTCCACTTT.

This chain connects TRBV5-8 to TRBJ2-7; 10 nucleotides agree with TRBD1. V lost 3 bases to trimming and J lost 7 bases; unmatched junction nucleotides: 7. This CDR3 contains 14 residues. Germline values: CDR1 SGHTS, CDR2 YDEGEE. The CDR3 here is CASSWLGQGLEQYF. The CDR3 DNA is TGTGCCAGCAGCTGGCTGGGACAGGGGTTGGAGCAGTACTTC.